This T cell receptor beta chain was recovered during a study of T cells in Graves' hyperthyroidism and ophthalmopathy. The PBMCs studied were ones that came from 8 to 10 ml fresh peripheral blood. Germline CDR1 and CDR2: SGDLS and YYNGEE. This CDR3 contains 18 residues. Trimming took 4 bases from V and 2 from J; bases not matched to a gene: 16. Amplified regions were TCR beta CDR3 sequences from RNA transcripts. The HTBI set primed first-round TCR CDR3 RT-PCR. TCRdb itself ran the multiplex PCR reads through MiXCR, one entry per CDR3 protein. The sample holds hundreds of thousands of distinct CDR3 sequences, 20% to 25% seen once.

The origin of this receptor is a man aged 25-45 years with Graves' ophthalmopathy. The genes are TRBV9 and TRBJ2-3; 7 nucleotides match TRBD2. Input material: blood. Here the CDR3 reads CASSQDRAGERNTDTQYF. As DNA, the CDR3 is TGTGCCAGCAGCCAAGATAGGGCGGGAGAGCGGAACACAGATACGCAGTATTTT. Variable domain in full (rest from reference TRBV9 and TRBJ2-3): DSGVTQTPKHLITATGQRVTLRCSPRSGDLSVYWYQQSLDQGLQFLIQYYNGEERAKGNILERFSAQQFPDLHSELNLSSLELGDSALYFCASSQDRAGERNTDTQYFGPGTRLTVL.